This T cell receptor (beta chain) originates from a study of beta chain features in type 1 diabetes. The study, taken as a whole, reports: All four CD4+ subsets of Type 1 diabetes patients contained TCRB CDR3s that were moderately but significantly shorter. For patients, the naive, central memory and Treg TCRB repertoires appeared more alike than for healthy donors. Sequencing from cDNA could over-represent high-TCR-expressing cells.

Blood was drawn once from each donor into heparinised tubes. The draws averaged about 120 mL. Sorting that relied on CD45RO/CCR7/CD25/CD127/CD95/CD27 yielded CD4+ naive, central memory, regulatory and stem cell-like memory cells. Worth noting for this clone: Its specificity is unknown.

Per the germline V gene, CDR1 is SNHLY and CDR2 is FYNNEI. CDR3 length equals 15 residues. Unmatched junction bases numbered 4, after V lost 3 bases and J lost 3 bases. All of the isolated RNA was reverse transcribed, so expressed TCRB transcripts were sequenced. Method: immunoSEQ multiplex PCR; TCRdb's copy keeps in-frame clones and lacks some. This table has 310,000 or so clones, approximately 16% appearing once. The sequencing input was naive CD4+ T cells from blood. This rearrangement joins TRBV2 to TRBJ1-5; 8 bases align to TRBD1. This sequence originates from a man between 18 and 29 years old with type 1 diabetes. The CDR3 DNA sequence: TGTGCCAGCAGTGAGGGACAGGCCAACAATCAGCCCCAGCATTTT. As protein: CASSEGQANNQPQHF.